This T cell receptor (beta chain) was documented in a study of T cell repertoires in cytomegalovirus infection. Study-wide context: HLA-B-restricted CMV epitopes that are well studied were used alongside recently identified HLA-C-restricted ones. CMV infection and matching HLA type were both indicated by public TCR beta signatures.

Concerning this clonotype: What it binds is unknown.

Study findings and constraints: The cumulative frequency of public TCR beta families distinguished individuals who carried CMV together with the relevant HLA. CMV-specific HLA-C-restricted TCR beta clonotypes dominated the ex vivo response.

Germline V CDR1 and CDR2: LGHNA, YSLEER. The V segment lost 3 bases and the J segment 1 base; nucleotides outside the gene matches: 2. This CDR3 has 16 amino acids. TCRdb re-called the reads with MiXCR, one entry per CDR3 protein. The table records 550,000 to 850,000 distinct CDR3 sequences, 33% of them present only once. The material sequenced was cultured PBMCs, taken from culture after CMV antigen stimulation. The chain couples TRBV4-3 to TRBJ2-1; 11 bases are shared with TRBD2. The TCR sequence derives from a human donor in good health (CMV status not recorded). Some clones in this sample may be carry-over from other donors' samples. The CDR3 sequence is CASSQRTSGSYNEQFF. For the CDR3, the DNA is TGCGCCAGCAGCCAGAGGACTAGCGGGTCCTACAATGAGCAGTTCTTC.